The subject of this entry is one TCR beta chain. CDR1 and CDR2 (germline): MRHNA, SNTAGT. The CDR3 is 16 amino acids. The V gene end was trimmed by 5 bases and the J gene end by 8 bases; junction bases not matched to a gene: 6. TCRdb's copy holds only in-frame clones and misses some; the assay was immunoSEQ multiplex PCR. The sample includes about 95,000 clones, 87% of them seen just once. These data originate in a study of PD-L1 blockade in urothelial cancer. Time point given: pretreatment peripheral blood. Patients yielded 1 to 8 samples each, pretreatment and on-treatment. The sequencing used PBMCs, collected around atezolizumab (anti-PD-L1) treatment. The chain uses TRBV6-4 and TRBJ2-1, with 16 positions matching TRBD2. The receptor comes from a man in his fifties or sixties with urothelial cancer. CDR3 region: CASSPGTSGGAHEQFF. DNA for the CDR3: TGTGCCAGCAGTCCCGGGACTAGCGGGGGGGCCCATGAGCAGTTCTTC.